A selection of T cell receptor beta chains follows, all from one sample in a study of beta chain features in type 1 diabetes. The repertoire was sequenced with immunoSEQ multiplex PCR; TCRdb's copy has only in-frame clones and lacks some. The data hold 120,000 to 150,000 clones, with 40% to 55% observed a single time. Specimen: Tregs from blood. These receptors all come from a young man in good health. The CDR3 runs from the conserved cysteine through the conserved F or W. D genes are given only for firm matches. A row's size may be missing; if present it is once, few, many or a size class.

abundance	v_gene	j_gene	d_gene	CDR3aa	CDR3nt
.	TRBV5-4	TRBJ2-7	.	CASSEETSIVYEQYF	TGTGCCAGCAGCGAAGAGACTAGTATAGTGTACGAGCAGTACTTC
few	TRBV28	TRBJ1-2	.	CASLQQGNYGYTF	TGTGCCAGCCTTCAACAGGGCAACTATGGCTACACCTTC
.	TRBV6-1	TRBJ1-5	.	CASNIRGSNQPQHF	TGTGCCAGCAACATCCGGGGGAGCAATCAGCCCCAGCATTTT
few	TRBV7-2	TRBJ1-2	.	CASSHPQGKVSYTF	TGTGCCAGCAGCCACCCCCAGGGGAAGGTTAGCTACACCTTC
.	TRBV28	TRBJ1-2	.	CASSPSNYGYTF	TGTGCCAGCAGTCCCTCTAACTATGGCTACACCTTC
.	TRBV7-8	TRBJ1-2	TRBD1	CASSHSGGTVRSSPSYGYTF	TGTGCCAGCAGCCATAGTGGGGGGACAGTTAGATCATCTCCTTCATATGGCTACACCTTC
once	TRBV19	TRBJ1-1	TRBD1	CASSIQGARNTEAFF	TGTGCCAGTAGTATACAGGGGGCACGGAACACTGAAGCTTTCTTT
.	TRBV5-1	TRBJ2-6	.	CASSLSVRFGANVLTF	TGCGCCAGCAGCTTGTCCGTGAGGTTCGGGGCCAACGTCCTGACTTTC
.	TRBV29-1	TRBJ1-1	TRBD1	CSATGGMNTEAFF	TGCAGCGCCACAGGGGGCATGAACACTGAAGCTTTCTTT
.	TRBV4-2	TRBJ1-5	TRBD1	CASSHQPTGTVDANQPQHF	TGTGCCAGCAGCCACCAGCCGACCGGGACAGTCGACGCTAATCAGCCCCAGCATTTT
.	TRBV19	TRBJ2-7	TRBD1	CASTRSGTGTYEQYF	TGTGCCAGTACTCGGTCCGGGACAGGCACCTACGAGCAGTACTTC
few	TRBV18	TRBJ1-1	.	CASSGTGPMNTEAFF	TGTGCCAGCTCAGGAACAGGGCCGATGAACACTGAAGCTTTCTTT
.	TRBV11-2	TRBJ1-1	.	CASSSPGRGAEAFF	TGTGCCAGCAGCTCCCCCGGCAGGGGAGCTGAAGCTTTCTTT
few	TRBV11-1	TRBJ2-1	TRBD1	CASSWAGGDSEQFF	TGTGCCAGCAGCTGGGCAGGGGGCGACTCCGAGCAGTTCTTC
.	TRBV28	TRBJ1-2	TRBD1	CASSLTRQGAGGYTF	TGTGCCAGCAGTTTAACACGACAGGGGGCAGGAGGCTACACCTTC
.	TRBV5-1	TRBJ2-2	TRBD1	CASSLQTGGIGELFF	TGCGCCAGCAGCTTGCAGACAGGGGGCATCGGGGAGCTGTTTTTT
.	TRBV30	TRBJ2-2	TRBD2	CAWSAGLAGVTGELFF	TGTGCCTGGAGTGCGGGACTAGCGGGGGTAACCGGGGAGCTGTTTTTT
few	TRBV15	TRBJ2-1	TRBD1	CATSRGTGQGKNEQFF	TGTGCCACCAGCAGAGGGACGGGACAGGGGAAGAATGAGCAGTTCTTC
.	TRBV6-6	TRBJ1-2	.	CASSYSKQSNYGYTF	TGTGCCAGCAGTTACTCGAAACAGTCTAACTATGGCTACACCTTC
.	TRBV9	TRBJ2-1	TRBD2	CASSVGLLAGRNEQFF	TGTGCCAGCAGCGTAGGTCTGCTAGCGGGACGGAATGAGCAGTTCTTC
.	TRBV4-2	TRBJ2-7	TRBD2	CASSHGLGVQGIPYEQYF	TGTGCCAGCAGCCACGGACTAGGGGTACAAGGCATCCCCTACGAGCAGTACTTC
.	TRBV7-2	TRBJ1-5	.	CASSLHGSNQPQHF	TGTGCCAGCAGCTTACACGGTAGCAATCAGCCCCAGCATTTT
.	TRBV6-6	TRBJ2-1	.	CASSSIVGEQFF	TGTGCCAGCAGTTCAATAGTTGGTGAGCAGTTCTTC
.	TRBV28	TRBJ1-1	.	CASLGGLPNTEAFF	TGTGCCAGCCTGGGGGGGCTCCCCAACACTGAAGCTTTCTTT
few	TRBV19	TRBJ2-5	TRBD1	CASSLPTGHGMETQYF	TGTGCCAGTAGTCTTCCGACAGGGCACGGGATGGAGACCCAGTACTTC
.	TRBV7-7	TRBJ2-5	.	CASSPPLGGETQYF	TGTGCCAGCAGCCCCCCGCTTGGAGGCGAGACCCAGTACTTC
few	TRBV30	TRBJ1-5	.	CAWSPAAGSNQPQHF	TGTGCCTGGAGTCCGGCGGCAGGGAGCAATCAGCCCCAGCATTTT
few	TRBV7-3	TRBJ2-2	TRBD2	CASSLTSGRGTGELFF	TGTGCCAGCAGCCTAACTAGCGGGAGAGGGACCGGGGAGCTGTTTTTT
few	TRBV19	TRBJ2-7	.	CASSYRTDSYEQYF	TGTGCCAGTAGTTATAGGACAGACTCCTACGAGCAGTACTTC
.	TRBV10-3	TRBJ2-1	.	CAISGFQENEQFF	TGTGCCATCAGCGGTTTTCAGGAAAATGAGCAGTTCTTC
.	TRBV2	TRBJ2-7	TRBD1	CASSADRWDEQYF	TGTGCCAGCAGCGCGGACAGGTGGGACGAGCAGTACTTC
.	TRBV18	TRBJ1-5	TRBD1	CASSPTGRYNQPQHF	TGTGCCAGCTCACCGACAGGGAGGTACAATCAGCCCCAGCATTTT
.	TRBV27	TRBJ1-5	.	CASTSPRGGVNQPQHF	TGTGCCAGCACCTCTCCCCGGGGGGGGGTCAATCAGCCCCAGCATTTT
few	TRBV4-3	TRBJ1-2	.	CASSPRGGYGYTF	TGCGCCAGCAGCCCCCGGGGGGGGTATGGCTACACCTTC
few	TRBV11-1	TRBJ1-1	.	CASSFWGGEKTEAFF	TGTGCCAGCAGCTTCTGGGGGGGCGAAAAAACTGAAGCTTTCTTT
few	TRBV5-1	TRBJ2-3	.	CASSPPPQGPSTDTQYF	TGCGCCAGCAGCCCGCCCCCACAGGGACCTAGCACAGATACGCAGTATTTT
few	TRBV7-2	TRBJ2-1	.	CASSSDTLNEQFF	TGTGCCAGCAGCTCGGACACCCTCAATGAGCAGTTCTTC
once	TRBV11-2	TRBJ2-4	TRBD2	CASSHYSGGNIQYF	TGTGCCAGCAGCCATTATAGCGGGGGAAACATTCAGTACTTC
once	TRBV18	TRBJ2-5	.	CASSPPWAGQETQYF	TGTGCCAGCTCACCACCGTGGGCAGGGCAAGAGACCCAGTACTTC
.	TRBV7-2	TRBJ1-2	.	CASSRTPAGAYGYTF	TGTGCCAGCAGCCGAACCCCAGCAGGCGCCTATGGCTACACCTTC
.	TRBV30	TRBJ2-7	TRBD2	CAWSAQAGGYEQYF	TGTGCCTGGAGTGCGCAAGCGGGGGGCTACGAGCAGTACTTC
.	TRBV18	TRBJ1-1	.	CASSPPMRVTEAFF	TGTGCCAGCTCACCGCCCATGAGGGTCACTGAAGCTTTCTTT
.	TRBV7-3	TRBJ2-1	TRBD2	CASSLGLAGVVNEQFF	TGTGCCAGCAGCTTGGGACTAGCGGGAGTTGTCAATGAGCAGTTCTTC
.	TRBV4-1	TRBJ2-7	.	CASSLPGRGSYEQYF	TGCGCCAGCAGCCTCCCGGGCAGGGGCTCCTACGAGCAGTACTTC
.	TRBV9	TRBJ2-2	.	CARRAGGNFTGELFF	TGTGCCAGAAGAGCAGGAGGGAACTTCACCGGGGAGCTGTTTTTT
.	TRBV18	TRBJ2-5	.	CASSPLWPEQETQYF	TGTGCCAGCTCACCACTTTGGCCGGAGCAAGAGACCCAGTACTTC
few	TRBV18	TRBJ1-4	.	CASSLALEEKLFF	TGTGCCAGCTCCTTGGCCCTAGAGGAAAAACTGTTTTTT
.	TRBV7-7	TRBJ2-1	.	CASSLGAVEGYNEQFF	TGTGCCAGCAGCTTAGGGGCAGTTGAAGGCTACAATGAGCAGTTCTTC
.	TRBV2	TRBJ1-2	TRBD1	CATRGVSRDRGHYGYTF	TGTGCCACCCGGGGGGTTAGTCGGGACAGGGGCCACTATGGCTACACCTTC